This T cell receptor beta chain was obtained from a study of early T cells in non-severe SARS-CoV-2 infection. Looking at the study overall: Chains stayed unpaired after sequencing of bulk RNA from unsorted whole blood.

Ten or more counts support this clonotype. Its specificity is unknown. Individual cDNA molecules received unique molecular identifiers during library preparation. MiXCR, run by TCRdb on the 5' RACE reads, gives a single entry per CDR3 protein. Among tens of thousands of distinct CDR3 sequences listed, around an eighth were seen once. General study findings and limits: CD4 and private specificities were missed by VDJdb matching, which favored anti-spike CD8 responses.

The source of this sequence is an adult who was a healthcare worker with PCR-confirmed SARS-CoV-2 infection or an uninfected control (not recorded which). The sample in question was whole blood, obtained at baseline.

The CDR3 protein is CASSLEGGSGNTIYF. As DNA, the CDR3 is TGCGCCAGCAGCTTGGAGGGGGGCTCTGGAAACACCATATATTTT. The chain links TRBV5-1 to TRBJ1-3; maybe TRBD1 (6 bases). The CDR3 totals 15 residues. The V end lost 0 bases, the J end lost 0 bases, and 7 bases lay between the germline ends. Germline lookup yields CDR1 SGHRS and CDR2 YFSETQ.